The 5 T cell receptor beta chains below were found in one sample sequenced in a study of blood T cell repertoires in COVID-19. Assay: immunoSEQ multiplex PCR; the TCRdb copy retains only in-frame clones and omits some. The sample carries approximately 69,000 clones, around 88% recorded once. Sequences were obtained from peripheral blood. The receptors stem from a human donor in a cohort sampled during active COVID-19.

The rearrangement uses TRBV4-2 and TRBJ2-7, with a possible D match to TRBD1 (6 bases). CDR3 length equals 13 residues. Germline lookup yields CDR1 LGHNA and CDR2 YNFKEQ. Trimming cost V 1 base and J 6 bases, with 10 bases left between them. CDR3 in amino acids: CASSQGSGAEQYF. CDR3 bases: TGTGCCAGCAGCCAAGGATCAGGGGCCGAGCAGTACTTC.

This chain uses TRBV18 with TRBJ2-1; the match to TRBD1 covers 8 bases. J lost 6 bases, V lost 6 bases, and 10 bases had no gene match. Per germline, CDR1 KGHSH and CDR2 LQKENI. CDR3 length equals 15 residues. CDR3 sequence reads: CASSPSETGVNEQFF. The CDR3 nucleotides read TGTGCCAGCTCTCCTTCCGAGACAGGGGTCAATGAGCAGTTCTTC.

This sequence joins TRBV3-1 (or the pseudogene TRBV3-2) and TRBJ2-3; 9 positions match TRBD2. Losses at the gene ends were 1 base for V and 3 bases for J; bases not matched to a gene: 8. This CDR3 has 17 residues. Per the germline V gene, CDR1 is LGHDT and CDR2 is YNNKEL (reference sequence). CDR3 DNA: TGTGCCAGCAGCCAAGGTGCGGGCGGGGGGGCAACAGATACGCAGTATTTT. It encodes CASSQGAGGGATDTQYF.

The V call is TRBV2, the J call TRBJ2-3, with 11 bases lining up with TRBD2. This CDR3 is built from 13 residues. The junction had 4 bases not matched to a gene; V was cut back by 6 bases and J by 8 bases. Germline V gene lookup returns CDR1 SNHLY and CDR2 FYNNEI. CDR3 in amino acids: CASSELAGVTQYF. CDR3 coding DNA: TGTGCCAGCAGCGAACTAGCGGGGGTTACGCAGTATTTT.

CDR3 residues: CAISETSGGVYNEQFF. The CDR3 DNA follows: TGTGCCATCAGTGAGACTAGCGGGGGGGTATACAATGAGCAGTTCTTC. The rearrangement uses TRBV10-3 and TRBJ2-1, with 13 bases identical to TRBD2. With V trimmed by 2 bases and J by 4 bases, 2 bases remained unmatched. Germline V gene lookup returns CDR1 ENHRY and CDR2 SYGVKD. This CDR3 has 16 residues.